The clone carrying this T cell receptor (beta chain) was found a few times. Its matching antigen is unknown. This entry comes from a study of cytomegalovirus exposure and HLA in healthy donors. Overall study findings and caveats: Confirmation was obtained in vitro that a few CMV-associated chains are specific for CMV antigens. Some TCR beta chains (164 of them) were listed as cytomegalovirus-associated.

Clones were sequenced by immunoSEQ multiplex PCR, and TCRdb holds only the in-frame ones, with some missing. The repertoire holds 150,000 to 200,000 clones, with about 90% as singletons. V was pared by 5 bases and J by 9 bases, with 11 bases between. Germline lookup yields CDR1 SGHVS and CDR2 FNYEAQ. This CDR3 has 13 amino acids. V is TRBV7-6 and J is TRBJ1-6; D call uncertain. This TCR derives from a woman in her twenties or thirties in good health and CMV-seronegative. The sample taken for sequencing was PBMCs. The CDR3 protein is CASSADTGSPLHF. The CDR3 nucleotides are TGTGCCAGCAGCGCGGATACGGGTTCACCCCTCCACTTT.